This T cell receptor (beta chain) was obtained from a study of shared clonotypes between healthy human individuals. About the research overall: A donor's plate count was three for CD4 naive and three for CD4 memory; CD8 naive had two and CD8 memory one.

Trimming cost V 1 base and J 1 base, with 12 bases left between them. CDR1 SEHNR and CDR2 FQNEAQ come from the germline V gene (reference sequence). The CDR3 spans 16 residues. Of note for this clone: Its antigen is currently unknown.

Assay used: immunoSEQ multiplex PCR; TCRdb lists only in-frame clones, some missing. This table has 2 million or so clones, 90% to 95% appearing once. CD45RA-negative memory and CD45RA+ naive subsets were split from the CD4+ cells. General study results and limits: With a handful of donors compared, around 5% of naive CD4 clonotypes were shared. What naive subsets generally showed was a larger estimated richness than memory subsets showed.

The source material was naive CD4+ T cells sorted from blood. As to subset: CD45RA+ positively selected. The chain couples TRBV7-9 to TRBJ2-3; perhaps TRBD2 as D (6 bases). This clonotype was obtained from a man between 18 and 35 years old in good health. CDR3 coding DNA: TGTGCCAGCAGCTTAGTGTATGGCGGGGGCACAGATACGCAGTATTTT. Protein sequence: CASSLVYGGGTDTQYF.